These 7 T cell receptor beta chains were all obtained from the same sample, sequenced in a study of blood T cells in healthy people across ages. PCR was performed a second time for roughly 7 to 12 cycles using a sample-barcoded 5' primer and a J-beta primer mix. TCRdb re-called the 5' RACE reads through MiXCR, storing one row per CDR3 protein. The data show 1.5 million or so distinct CDR3 sequences, with roughly 43% seen just once and 4% held by the top ten. The specimen was blood. These receptors originate from a woman aged 18-29 years in good health.

The chain couples TRBV12-3 or TRBV12-4 to TRBJ1-1; 7 bases line up with TRBD1. V was clipped by 4 bases and J by 1 base; unmatched bases: 12. The CDR3 is made up of 17 amino acids. DNA for the CDR3: TGTGCCAGCAGTTCACAGGGGCTTTGGATAGGGAACACTGAAGCTTTCTTT. It encodes CASSSQGLWIGNTEAFF.

This chain joins TRBV20-1 and TRBJ2-5; 7 bases fit TRBD1. V was pared by 2 bases and J by 5 bases, with 11 bases of the junction left unmatched. This CDR3 comprises 15 residues. Germline V CDR1 and CDR2: DFQATT, SNEGSKA (reference sequence). CDR3: CSARYPGQRRETQYF. CDR3 sequence (DNA): TGCAGTGCTAGATATCCGGGACAGCGTCGGGAGACCCAGTACTTC.

The V gene is TRBV9, the J gene TRBJ2-3; D unresolved. V dropped 5 bases and J dropped 0 bases, with 10 bases sitting between them. CDR3 length: 14 amino acids. From germline, CDR1 is SGDLS and CDR2 YYNGEE. CDR3 nucleotides: TGTGCCAGCAGTAATCACCCTAGCACAGATACGCAGTATTTT. This codes for CASSNHPSTDTQYF.

In this sample, this clonotype turned up a few times. CDR3 region: CASSLVQGARYEQYF. The CDR3 DNA is TGTGCCAGCAGCTTAGTGCAGGGGGCACGGTACGAGCAGTACTTC. The chain has TRBV11-2 and TRBJ2-7, with TRBD1 matching over 8 bases. V gave up 1 base and J gave up 4 bases; unmatched junction bases: 6. The CDR3 totals 15 residues. In germline, CDR1 is SGHAT, CDR2 FQNNGV.

This chain joins TRBV6-2 or TRBV6-3 and TRBJ2-3, with TRBD2 matching 11 bases. Germline assignment: CDR1 MNHEY and CDR2 SVGEGT. This CDR3 comprises 15 residues. The ends lost 6 bases at V and 2 bases at J; junction bases unmatched: 4. CDR3 loop: CASRRLAGTTDTQYF. CDR3 nucleotide sequence: TGTGCCAGCAGACGACTAGCGGGGACCACAGATACGCAGTATTTT.

This rearrangement joins TRBV20-1 to TRBJ2-2, with 10 bases lining up with TRBD2. Germline lookup yields CDR1 DFQATT and CDR2 SNEGSKA (reference sequence). The ends lost 6 bases at V and 4 bases at J; junction bases unmatched: 5. CDR3 size: 14 residues. CDR3 sequence reads: CSAGTSAVTGELFF. CDR3 DNA sequence: TGCAGTGCAGGGACTAGCGCAGTCACCGGGGAGCTGTTTTTT.

V and J are TRBV21-1 and TRBJ2-1. TRBV21-1 is listed as a pseudogene. The CDR3 runs 15 residues. The CDR3 nucleotides read TGTGCCAGCAGCAAATGCGGGGGCCCCTACAATGAGCAGTTCTTC. Translating gives CASSKCGGPYNEQFF.